This T cell receptor beta chain appears in the sequencing data of a study of blood T cell repertoires in COVID-19. As for the study in general: Acute and convalescent COVID-19 samples came from the United States, Italy and Spain. T cells, B-cell-depleted T cells, or PBMCs provided the cDNA or gDNA that served as material.

The germline CDR1 and CDR2 sequences are LNHDA and SQIVND (reference sequence). V shed 7 bases and J shed 0 bases, with 14 bases lying between them. CDR3 length: 15 residues. Methods used by the authors: Amplification with reference gene primers provided the estimates of nucleated cell counts. TCRdb's copy holds only in-frame clones and misses some; the assay was immunoSEQ multiplex PCR. From that table come the V and J calls and clone size; the DNA was used to work out D and trimming. The sample lists roughly 100,000 clones, roughly 82% occurring once. This receptor was identified in a human donor in a cohort sampled during active COVID-19. Material for sequencing was peripheral blood. The chain joins TRBV19 to TRBJ2-3, with D uncertain. The CDR3 sequence is CASNGPGTSTDTQYF. The DNA for the CDR3 is TGTGCCAGTAATGGGCCAGGAACTAGCACAGATACGCAGTATTTT.